Each of the 20 T cell receptor beta chains below was sequenced from the same sample in a study of blood T cell repertoires in COVID-19. Sequencing used immunoSEQ multiplex PCR; TCRdb keeps in-frame clones, though not all of them. The data show tens of thousands of clones, approximately 80% seen once. The source material was peripheral blood. These receptors originate from an elderly man with active COVID-19.

This sequence joins TRBV4-3 and TRBJ2-5; 13 bases are shared with TRBD2. In germline, CDR1 is LGHNA, CDR2 YSLEER. V was pared by 1 base and J by 5 bases, with 16 bases of the junction left unmatched. The CDR3 is made up of 20 amino acids. CDR3 loop: CASSQVTPTATSGREETQYF. CDR3 nucleotides: TGCGCCAGCAGCCAAGTAACACCGACGGCAACTAGCGGGAGGGAGGAGACCCAGTACTTC.

The J gene is TRBJ1-4, the V gene TRBV7-2; 8 nucleotides match TRBD1. The CDR3 length is 15 residues. J was trimmed by 7 bases and V by 2 bases; bases with no gene match: 6. Germline CDR1 and CDR2: SGHTA and FQGNSA. This CDR3 reads CASSLQGTGAEKLFF. The CDR3 DNA reads TGTGCCAGCAGCTTACAAGGGACAGGTGCTGAAAAACTGTTTTTT.

This rearrangement joins TRBV28 to TRBJ1-1, with D possibly TRBD1 on 6 matching bases. CDR3 length: 13 residues. The germline V gene encodes CDR1 MDHEN and CDR2 SYDVKM. Trimming took 2 bases from V and 6 from J, leaving 10 bases between them. CDR3 nucleotide sequence: TGTGCCAGCAGTTTACTAGGGGGGGCTGAAGCTTTCTTT. Translation gives CASSLLGGAEAFF. The full variable domain, rest sourced from reference TRBV28 and TRBJ1-1, is DVKVTQSSRYLVKRTGEKVFLECVQDMDHENMFWYRQDPGLGLRLIYFSYDVKMKEKGDIPEGYSVSREKKERFSLILESASTNQTSMYLCASSLLGGAEAFFGQGTRLTVV.

This chain links TRBV19 with TRBJ1-2; TRBD1 aligns across 8 bases. The CDR3 sequence is 15 residues long. The germline CDR1 and CDR2 sequences are LNHDA and SQIVND (reference sequence). The V gene end was trimmed by 2 bases and the J gene end by 2 bases; junction bases not matched to a gene: 4. The CDR3 loop reads CASSISGGINYGYTF. The CDR3 DNA sequence: TGTGCCAGTAGTATATCAGGGGGCATCAACTATGGCTACACCTTC.

This chain links TRBV19 with TRBJ1-6, with 7 nucleotides matching TRBD1. Germline V lookup: CDR1 LNHDA, CDR2 SQIVND (reference sequence). CDR3 length: 13 amino acids. The CDR3 region is CATGQGVRSPLHF. In nucleotides, the CDR3 is TGTGCTACGGGGCAGGGGGTACGGTCACCCCTCCACTTT.

The V and J genes are TRBV5-6 and TRBJ1-4; weak D call: TRBD1 (6 bases). Germline values: CDR1 SGHDT, CDR2 YYEEEE. The CDR3 has 14 residues. Deletions cut 4 bases from V and 2 bases from J, with 9 bases between. Written as DNA, the CDR3 is TGTGCCAGCAGCATCACAGGGACTAATGAAAAACTGTTTTTT. Its protein is CASSITGTNEKLFF.

V gene TRBV27 combines with J gene TRBJ2-7, with D possibly being TRBD2 (6 bases). The CDR3 contains 15 residues. The V and J ends lost 6 bases and 0 bases respectively, with 15 bases between them. Germline CDR1 MNHEY, CDR2 SMNVEV (reference sequence). DNA of the CDR3: TGTGCCAGCAGACTCGGGACTGCAAGCTCCTACGAGCAGTACTTC. Its translation: CASRLGTASSYEQYF.

The chain uses TRBV2 and TRBJ2-2; D gene ambiguous. Germline CDR1 is SNHLY and CDR2 is FYNNEI. The CDR3 consists of 15 residues. Trimming shortened V by 2 bases and J by 3 bases, and 10 bases separated the two germline ends. The CDR3 DNA sequence: TGTGCCAGCAGTGAACGCCAGGTAGACACCGGGGAGCTGTTTTTT. The encoded protein is CASSERQVDTGELFF.

The rearrangement joins TRBV9 to TRBJ2-7; 7 bases are a match to TRBD2. V shed 2 bases and J 2 bases; nucleotides not matched to a gene: 7. The length of the CDR3 is 15 residues. CDR1 and CDR2 (germline): SGDLS, YYNGEE. The CDR3 nucleotides read TGTGCCAGCAGCGTTCTCGGCGGGAGTACCTACGAGCAGTACTTC. It codes for CASSVLGGSTYEQYF.

The genes are TRBV15 and TRBJ2-7; 8 bases agree with TRBD2. The CDR3 totals 16 residues. The germline V gene has CDR1 LNHNV and CDR2 YYDKDF (reference sequence). Losses at the gene ends were 1 base for V and 6 bases for J; bases not matched to a gene: 11. CDR3 amino acids: CATSRGPGTSTSEQYF. The CDR3 DNA follows: TGTGCCACCAGCAGAGGTCCCGGGACTAGTACTTCCGAGCAGTACTTC.

The genes are TRBV4-3 and TRBJ2-1; the match to TRBD2 covers 16 bases. Losses at the gene ends were 0 bases for V and 6 bases for J; bases not matched to a gene: 11. The CDR3 runs to 20 residues. Germline assignment: CDR1 LGHNA and CDR2 YSLEER. In DNA form, the CDR3 reads TGCGCCAGCAGCCAAGATTCCGATGGGACTAGCGGGAGGGTTATCAATGAGCAGTTCTTC. Protein: CASSQDSDGTSGRVINEQFF.

The CDR3: CASSLAGGASTDTQYF. The CDR3 DNA sequence: TGTGCCAGCAGCTTGGCCGGCGGGGCGTCCACAGATACGCAGTATTTT. The V and J genes are TRBV5-5 and TRBJ2-3; D might be TRBD2 (6 bases). The CDR3 has 16 residues. Looked up from germline, CDR1 is SGHKS and CDR2 is YYEKEE (reference sequence). Trimming pared 0 bases from V and 2 bases from J, leaving 13 bases between.

This rearrangement joins TRBV25-1 to TRBJ2-3; D is unresolved. The germline CDR1 and CDR2 sequences are MGHDK and SYGVNS. V dropped 6 bases and J dropped 2 bases, with 15 bases sitting between them. CDR3 size: 15 residues. The CDR3 nucleotides read TGTGCCAGCAGCGCGCGGTCTGACCCCACAGATACGCAGTATTTT. Translating gives CASSARSDPTDTQYF.

This chain connects TRBV2 to TRBJ2-3; maybe TRBD1 (6 bases). CDR1 is SNHLY, CDR2 FYNNEI, per germline. The length of the CDR3 is 15 residues. Trimming removed 6 bases from V and 2 bases from J, with 15 bases in between. CDR3 nucleotides: TGTGCCAGCAGAGACTCAGGGGCCTTCACAGATACGCAGTATTTT. This codes for CASRDSGAFTDTQYF.

This chain joins TRBV25-1 and TRBJ2-3, with 11 bases fitting TRBD1. With 4 bases clipped from V and 8 bases from J, the junction kept 11 bases outside the gene matches. The CDR3 length is 16 residues. Germline lookup yields CDR1 MGHDK and CDR2 SYGVNS. The CDR3 sequence: CASSVGTGGTQGTQYF. The CDR3, as DNA: TGTGCCAGCAGTGTGGGGACAGGGGGAACGCAGGGTACGCAGTATTTT.

The chain links TRBV5-6 to TRBJ1-3, with D possibly being TRBD1 (5 bases). V lost 1 base and J 2 bases, leaving 19 bases between the germline ends. This CDR3 has 18 residues. Germline V gene data show CDR1 as SGHDT and CDR2 as YYEEEE. The CDR3 DNA reads as TGTGCCAGCAGCTTGATGGGGGAGGGGTTTGTCCCTGGAAACACCATATATTTT. This encodes CASSLMGEGFVPGNTIYF.

This clone was recorded only once. The V call is TRBV6-1, the J call TRBJ2-1, with 10 nucleotides matching TRBD2. The CDR3 length is 16 residues. Germline lookup yields CDR1 MNHNS and CDR2 SASEGT. With 4 bases clipped from V and 7 bases from J, the junction kept 10 bases outside the gene matches. The CDR3 nucleotides read TGTGCCAGCAGTGCCCTAGCGGGAGTCCCTGGGAATGAGCAGTTCTTC. Encoded protein: CASSALAGVPGNEQFF.

This clone was seen once. The chain uses TRBV7-2 and TRBJ2-1; no clear D gene. Germline-derived CDR1 and CDR2 are SGHTA and FQGNSA. This CDR3 spans 15 amino acids. With 5 bases removed from V and 4 bases from J, the gap between germline ends came to 15 bases. DNA of the CDR3: TGTGCCAGCAGCCCAGACCCCTCGAGGTACAATGAGCAGTTCTTC. It translates to CASSPDPSRYNEQFF.

The gene calls are TRBV6-2 or TRBV6-3 and TRBJ1-5; 10 bases are shared with TRBD1. V lost 2 bases to trimming and J lost 5 bases; unmatched junction nucleotides: 12. The CDR3 covers 18 residues. Germline V lookup: CDR1 MNHEY, CDR2 SVGEGT. Here the CDR3 DNA reads TGTGCCAGCAGTTACACGATCCGGGACAGGGGACTTTATCAGCCCCAGCATTTT. This gives the protein CASSYTIRDRGLYQPQHF.

The chain links TRBV6-2 or TRBV6-3 to TRBJ1-3; a possible D gene is TRBD1 (5 bases). CDR1 is MNHEY and CDR2 is SVGEGT in the germline V gene. With 2 bases removed from V and 0 bases from J, the gap between germline ends came to 11 bases. CDR3 length: 16 amino acids. The DNA of the CDR3 is TGTGCCAGCAGTTACGGCCAGACAGACTCTGGAAACACCATATATTTT. It is translated as CASSYGQTDSGNTIYF.